This TCR beta chain was documented in a study of T cells after yellow fever vaccination. This clonotype showed up many times. The antigen remains unidentified. General study results and limits: Post-booster samples contained most primary-vaccination clones (approximately 95% CD4, roughly 88% CD8). It was the secondary response that reached its peak faster, day 5 versus 15, but it was weaker.

There are 15 residues in the CDR3. The germline gives CDR1 SGDLS, CDR2 YYNGEE. The V end was cut by 4 bases, the J end by 4 bases, with 17 bases between. Making TCR cDNA involved 5'RACE template switching, which added UMIs and a universal primer site. A single record per CDR3 protein comes from TCRdb applying MiXCR to the 5' RACE reads. The sample has some 120,000 distinct CDR3 sequences; roughly 6.7% are singletons. The sequences come from CD4+ T cells sorted from PBMCs, collected more than 8 days after the first yellow fever vaccination. The receptor's source is a man aged 18 to 29 who received the YFV17D yellow fever vaccine. This chain joins TRBV9 and TRBJ1-2; D is undetermined. Written as DNA, the CDR3 is TGTGCCAGCAGCACCCACGAGACAATGAGCTATGGCTACACCTTC. It codes for CASSTHETMSYGYTF.